This TCR beta chain appears in the sequencing data of a study of blood T cells in healthy people across ages. Broader study findings: Relative to aged donors, long-lived donors carried more naive CD4+ cells and displayed higher diversity.

Deletions cut 1 base from V and 0 bases from J, with 24 bases between. This CDR3 comprises 20 residues. Germline CDR1 and CDR2: SGHDN and FVKESK. As concerns this clonotype: Its antigen is unknown.

Next came a second PCR, run for roughly 6 to 11 cycles, which used a sample-barcoded 5' primer along with a J-beta primer mix. In TCRdb, the 5' RACE reads were re-called with MiXCR into one record per CDR3 protein. The repertoire consists of 1.5 million to 2 million distinct CDR3 sequences, with approximately 39% occurring once and the leading ten covering more than 20%. Every donor gave around 10 milliliters of peripheral blood. The sequence derives from a human donor in good health. V usage is TRBV14 and J usage is TRBJ1-1, with D unclear. The sample was blood. This chain's CDR3 is CASSQVPPWAETSMNTEAFF. The CDR3 DNA reads TGTGCCAGCAGCCAAGTTCCCCCGTGGGCAGAGACGAGCATGAACACTGAAGCTTTCTTT.